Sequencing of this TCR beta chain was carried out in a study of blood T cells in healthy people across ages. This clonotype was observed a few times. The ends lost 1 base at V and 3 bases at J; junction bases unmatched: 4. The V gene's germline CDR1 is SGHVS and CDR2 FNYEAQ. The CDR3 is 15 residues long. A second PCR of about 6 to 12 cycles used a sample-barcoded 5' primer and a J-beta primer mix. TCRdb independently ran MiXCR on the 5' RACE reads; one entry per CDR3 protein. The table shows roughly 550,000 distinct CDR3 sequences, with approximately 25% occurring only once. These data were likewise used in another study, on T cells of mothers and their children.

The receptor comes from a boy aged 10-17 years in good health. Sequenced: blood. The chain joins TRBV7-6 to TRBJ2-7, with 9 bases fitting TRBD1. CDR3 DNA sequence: TGTGCCAGCAGCTTAGGGGGACAGGGTTTCTACGAGCAGTACTTC. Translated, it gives CASSLGGQGFYEQYF.